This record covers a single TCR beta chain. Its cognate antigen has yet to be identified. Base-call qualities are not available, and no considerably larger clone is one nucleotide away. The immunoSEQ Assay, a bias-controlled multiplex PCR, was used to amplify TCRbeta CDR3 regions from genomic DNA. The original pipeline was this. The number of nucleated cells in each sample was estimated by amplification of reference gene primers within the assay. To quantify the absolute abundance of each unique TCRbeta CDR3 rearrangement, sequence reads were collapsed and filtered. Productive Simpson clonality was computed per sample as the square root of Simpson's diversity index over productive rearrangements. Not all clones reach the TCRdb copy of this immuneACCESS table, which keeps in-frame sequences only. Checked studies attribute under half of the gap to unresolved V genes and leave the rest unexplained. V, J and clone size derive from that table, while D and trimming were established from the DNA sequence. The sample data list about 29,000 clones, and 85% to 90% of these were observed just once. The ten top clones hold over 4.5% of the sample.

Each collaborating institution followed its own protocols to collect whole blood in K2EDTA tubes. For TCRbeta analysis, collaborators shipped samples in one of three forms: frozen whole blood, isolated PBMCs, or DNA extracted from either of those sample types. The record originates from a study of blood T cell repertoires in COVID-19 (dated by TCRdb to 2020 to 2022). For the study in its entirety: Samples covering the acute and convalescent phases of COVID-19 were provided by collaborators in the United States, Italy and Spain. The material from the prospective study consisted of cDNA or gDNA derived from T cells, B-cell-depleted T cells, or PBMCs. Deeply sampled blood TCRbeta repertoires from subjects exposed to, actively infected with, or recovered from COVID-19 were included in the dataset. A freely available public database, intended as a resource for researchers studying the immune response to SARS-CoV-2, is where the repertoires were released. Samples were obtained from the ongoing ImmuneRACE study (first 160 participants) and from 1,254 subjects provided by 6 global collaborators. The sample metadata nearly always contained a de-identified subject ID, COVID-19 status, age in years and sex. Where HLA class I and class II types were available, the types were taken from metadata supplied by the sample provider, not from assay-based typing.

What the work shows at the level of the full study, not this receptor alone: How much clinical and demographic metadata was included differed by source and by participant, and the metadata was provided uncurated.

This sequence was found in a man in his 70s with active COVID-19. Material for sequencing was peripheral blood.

The CDR3 in this case is CASSGTDRGLYYGYTF. The nucleotide sequence is given as TGTGCCAGTAGCGGAACAGACAGGGGGCTTTACTATGGCTACACCTTC. This chain is built from TRBV19 and TRBJ1-2; 10 middle bases align to TRBD1. CDR3 length: 16 amino acids, cysteine to phenylalanine. This entry keeps only the CDR3 DNA: 48 bases, framed from base 1. Unmatched junction bases come to 10, with V trimmed by 6 bases and J by 3 bases. From the germline V gene (reference sequence), CDR1 is LNHDA and CDR2 is SQIVND. The CDR3 plus the reference TRBV19 and TRBJ1-2 genes for the other parts give the full variable domain: DGGITQSPKYLFRKEGQNVTLSCEQNLNHDAMYWYRQDPGQGLRLIYYSQIVNDFQKGDIAEGYSVSREKKESFPLTVTSAQKNPTAFYLCASSGTDRGLYYGYTFGSGTRLTVV.